This TCR beta chain was observed in a study of CD8 T cells in ankylosing spondylitis. TCRdb independently ran MiXCR on the 5' RACE reads; one entry per CDR3 protein. The sample holds hundreds of thousands of distinct CDR3 sequences, 20% to 25% seen once. This receptor was taken from a male donor with ankylosing spondylitis or in good health (not recorded which). Material: blood, either unsorted or a sorted T cell fraction (not recorded which).

The CDR3 DNA follows: TGTGCCAGCAGTTTGCGGGGGGGGACAGGGAGCGAGCAGTACTTC. It is translated as CASSLRGGTGSEQYF. This chain links TRBV27 with TRBJ2-7; D could derive from TRBD1 or TRBD2 (9 bases each). The CDR3 runs to 15 residues. Germline V CDR1 and CDR2: MNHEY, SMNVEV (reference sequence). The V end lost 3 bases, the J end lost 6 bases, and 18 bases lay between the germline ends.